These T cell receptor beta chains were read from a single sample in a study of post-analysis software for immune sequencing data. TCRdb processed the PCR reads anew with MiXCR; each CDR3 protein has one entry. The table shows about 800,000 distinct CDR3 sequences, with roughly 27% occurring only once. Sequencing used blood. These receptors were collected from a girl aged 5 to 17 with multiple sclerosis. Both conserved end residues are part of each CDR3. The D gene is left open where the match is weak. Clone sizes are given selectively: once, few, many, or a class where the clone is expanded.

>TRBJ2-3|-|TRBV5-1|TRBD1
TGCGCCAGCTTACCCAGGACAGGGGCCACAGATACGCAGTATTTT
CASLPRTGATDTQYF
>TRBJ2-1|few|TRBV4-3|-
TGCGCCAGCAGCGTCCGATTGAACAATGAGCAGTTCTTC
CASSVRLNNEQFF
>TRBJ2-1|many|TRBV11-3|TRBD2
TGTGCCAGCAGCACTAGGACTAGCGGCTACAATGAGCAGTTCTTC
CASSTRTSGYNEQFF
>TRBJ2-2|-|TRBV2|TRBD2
TGTGCCAGCAGTGATGGCGGGGGGAACACCGGGGAGCTGTTTTTT
CASSDGGGNTGELFF
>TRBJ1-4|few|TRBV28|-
TGTGCCAGCAGTTTGAAGAGGGGGTACGGTAATGAAAAACTGTTTTTT
CASSLKRGYGNEKLFF
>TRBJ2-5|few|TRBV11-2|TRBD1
TGTGCCAGCAGCGCCCGACAGGGTGTCGATGAGCAGTACTTC
CASSARQGVDEQYF
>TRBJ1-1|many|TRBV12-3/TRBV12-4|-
TGTGCCAGCAGTTTAGCCGGGGCCACTGAAGCTTTCTTT
CASSLAGATEAFF
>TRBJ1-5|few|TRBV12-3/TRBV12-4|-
TGTGCCAGCAGTCCTACCGGGACTGCAACCAATCAGCCCCAGCATTTT
CASSPTGTATNQPQHF
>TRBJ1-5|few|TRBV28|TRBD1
TGTGCCAGCAGGAAAGGGTTGGGGCAGGGGGATCAGCCCCAGCATTTT
CASRKGLGQGDQPQHF
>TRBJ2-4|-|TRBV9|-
TGTGCCAGCAGCCCAACAGGGGGGGGAAACATTCAGTACTTC
CASSPTGGGNIQYF
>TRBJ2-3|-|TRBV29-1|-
TGCAGCGTGCAGACCAGGGGCGATACGCAGTATTTT
CSVQTRGDTQYF
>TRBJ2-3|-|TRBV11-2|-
TGTGCCAGCAGCTTAGGGTACACAACAGATACGCAGTATTTT
CASSLGYTTDTQYF
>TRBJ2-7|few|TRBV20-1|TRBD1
TGCAGTGCTAGAAGCAGCCACCGGGACAGACCCTCCTACGAGCAGTACTTC
CSARSSHRDRPSYEQYF
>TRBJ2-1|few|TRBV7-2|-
TGTGCCAGCAGCTTCACAAGGAAGGGTGAGCAGTTCTTC
CASSFTRKGEQFF
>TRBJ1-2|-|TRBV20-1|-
TGCACTCAAACGCGGGGGGGAGGTGTCTCTAACTATGGCTACACCTTC
CTQTRGGGVSNYGYTF
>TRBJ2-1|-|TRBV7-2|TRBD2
TGTGCCAGCAGCTTAGGCCAAGCGGGATGGGTTAGCTCCTACAATGAGCAGTTCTTC
CASSLGQAGWVSSYNEQFF
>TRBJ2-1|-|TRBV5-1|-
TGCGCCAGCAGCTTGGGATGGGAGCTCTTATACAATGAGCAGTTCTTC
CASSLGWELLYNEQFF
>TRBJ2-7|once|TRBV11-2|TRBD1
TGTGCCAGCAGCCGACCCGACAGGGCCTACGAGCAGTACTTC
CASSRPDRAYEQYF
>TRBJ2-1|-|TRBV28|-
TGTGCCAGCAGTTGGGGCCGGGCAGGCAATGAGCAGTTCTTC
CASSWGRAGNEQFF
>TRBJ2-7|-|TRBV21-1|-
TGTGCCAGCAGCCCCCGGGACGGGAGAACCTACGAGCAGTACTTC
CASSPRDGRTYEQYF
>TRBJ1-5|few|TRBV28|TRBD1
TGTGCCAGCAGTTGGGGAGCAGGGGGTAAAATTAGCAATCAGCCCCAGCATTTT
CASSWGAGGKISNQPQHF
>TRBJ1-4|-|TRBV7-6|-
TGTGCCAGCAAACCTGCCCGCGACCAAGGCAATGAAAAACTGTTTTTT
CASKPARDQGNEKLFF
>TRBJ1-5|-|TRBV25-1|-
TGTGCCAGCAGTTTCGGGAGCGGCAATCAGCCCCAGCATTTT
CASSFGSGNQPQHF
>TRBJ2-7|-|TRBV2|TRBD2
TGTGCCAGCAGCGCTGGGACTAGCGGGAGATACGAGCAGTACTTC
CASSAGTSGRYEQYF
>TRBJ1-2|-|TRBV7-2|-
TGTGCCAGCAGCTCCAAAGCCGAGCCGGCGTTTGGCTACACCTTC
CASSSKAEPAFGYTF
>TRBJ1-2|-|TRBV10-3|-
TGTGCCATCAGTGACAATCTGGGCGGGTATGGCTACACCTTC
CAISDNLGGYGYTF
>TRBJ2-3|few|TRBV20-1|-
TGCAGTGCTAGTTGGGCTAGCACAGATACGCAGTATTTT
CSASWASTDTQYF
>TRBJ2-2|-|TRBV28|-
TGTGCCAGCAAAAGAGGGGCATCTTCCGGGGAGCTGTTTTTT
CASKRGASSGELFF
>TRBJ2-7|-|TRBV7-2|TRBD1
TGTGCCAGCAGCCAGCCGGACAGGGGGCTGGACGAGCAGTACTTC
CASSQPDRGLDEQYF
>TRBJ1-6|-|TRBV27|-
TGTGCCAGCAGCCCTGCCCGGGATAGAGCCCTCCACTTT
CASSPARDRALHF
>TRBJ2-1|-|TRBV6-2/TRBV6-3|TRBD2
TGTGCCAGCAGTTGGGGGACTAGCGGTCGAACTGAGCAGTTCTTC
CASSWGTSGRTEQFF
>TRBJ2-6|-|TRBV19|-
TGTGCCAGTAGTAAGAGATTGAGCCCAAGCAGGAGCTCTGGGGCCAACGTCCTGACTTTC
CASSKRLSPSRSSGANVLTF
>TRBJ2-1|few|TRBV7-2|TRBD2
TGTGCCACCCGGAGGCGCGGGAGTCTGGGGAATGAGCAGTTCTTC
CATRRRGSLGNEQFF
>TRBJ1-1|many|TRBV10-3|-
TGTGCCATCAGGGGGGCACAGGGAGGGAACACTGAAGCTTTCTTT
CAIRGAQGGNTEAFF
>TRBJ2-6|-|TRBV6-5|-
TGTGCCAGCAGTTATCCAGGTGCTGGGGCCAACGTCCTGACTTTC
CASSYPGAGANVLTF
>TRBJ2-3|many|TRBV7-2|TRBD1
TGTGCCAGCAGCCCCGTTGGGACAGCTAGCACAGATACGCAGTATTTT
CASSPVGTASTDTQYF
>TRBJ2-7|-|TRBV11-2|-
TGTGCCAGCAGCGATAGCGGCATCTACGAGCAGTACTTC
CASSDSGIYEQYF
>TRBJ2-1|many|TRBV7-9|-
TGTGCCAGCAGCTCCCTTTTTGGTCGGAGCTCCTACAATGAGCAGTTCTTC
CASSSLFGRSSYNEQFF
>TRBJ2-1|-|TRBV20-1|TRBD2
TGCAGTGCTAGCGGGACTAGCGGGAGGAATGTGCAGTTCTTC
CSASGTSGRNVQFF
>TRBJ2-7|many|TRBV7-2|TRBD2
TGTGCCAGCAGCCGTAGCGGGTCCTCCTACGAGCAGTACTTC
CASSRSGSSYEQYF
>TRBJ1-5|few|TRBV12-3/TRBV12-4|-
TGTGCCAGCAGTTTAGCGCAGGGGCGTAATCAGCCCCAGCATTTT
CASSLAQGRNQPQHF
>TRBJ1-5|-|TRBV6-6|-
TGTGCCAGCAACCCCCAGGGCCCTCAGCCCCAGCATTTT
CASNPQGPQPQHF
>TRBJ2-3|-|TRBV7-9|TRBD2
TGTGCCAGCAGCACCCGGACTAGCGGGGGAGCAGATACGCAGTATTTT
CASSTRTSGGADTQYF
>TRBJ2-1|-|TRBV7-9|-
TGTGCCAGCAGCTTAGTACTAGCTAACAATGAGCAGTTCTTC
CASSLVLANNEQFF
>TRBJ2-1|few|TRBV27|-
TGTGCCAGCAGTTTATCGGGGGTAGGGGAGCAGTTCTTC
CASSLSGVGEQFF
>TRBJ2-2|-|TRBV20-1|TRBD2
TGCAGTGCTAGGTCCCGCAACACTAGCGGGGGTCAAGTCGGGGAGCTGTTTTTT
CSARSRNTSGGQVGELFF
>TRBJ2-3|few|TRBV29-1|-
TGCAGCGTTGAAGATCAGACAGGCGGCACAGATACGCAGTATTTT
CSVEDQTGGTDTQYF